The source of this T cell receptor beta chain is a study of T cell responses to AZD1222 COVID-19 vaccine. For the study at large: Second doses at about 4 or about 12 weeks were pooled. Regarding the study as a whole: The donor group comprised mostly white British people and more females; the analysis possibly underestimated clonal diversity. Only after the peak T cell response were repertoires sampled. Just a handful of AZD1222 recipients tested seropositive at baseline.

To note about this clone: Its specificity is unknown.

The data were produced by immunoSEQ multiplex PCR, yet TCRdb's version contains in-frame clones alone and is incomplete. The table records roughly 160,000 clones, just under 95% of them present only once. The germline gives CDR1 LGHDT, CDR2 YNNKEL (reference sequence). The CDR3 is 13 amino acids. V was trimmed by 1 base and J by 4 bases, leaving 5 bases between them. The chain joins TRBV3-1 (or the pseudogene TRBV3-2) to TRBJ1-5, with D unclear. Sample: peripheral blood, taken on day 0 of AZD1222 vaccination. This receptor was identified in an adult in good health. The CDR3 loop reads CASSQARNQPQHF. The CDR3 bases are TGTGCCAGCAGCCAAGCCAGGAATCAGCCCCAGCATTTT.